Listed here are 22 T cell receptor beta chains from one sample, sequenced in a study of human T cells and chemical hapten exposure. Time point specified: patch test 3, about 24 weeks after DPC sensitization. Stated treatment: therapeutic diphenylcyclopropenone sensitization with weekly scalp DPC. TCRdb reprocessed the RACE reads via MiXCR and lists one record per CDR3 protein. The sample has more than 95,000 distinct CDR3 sequences, around 35% seen once. The specimen comprised whole blood, sampled in connection with sensitization to the hapten diphenylcyclopropenone (DPC). These receptors were obtained from a middle-aged man with alopecia areata. Some clones in this sample may be carry-over from other donors' samples.

The chain employs TRBV28 and TRBJ2-3, with TRBD1 identical over 12 bases. V shed 6 bases, J shed 4 bases, and the junction held 14 bases outside the gene matches. The germline V gene has CDR1 MDHEN and CDR2 SYDVKM. CDR3 size: 18 residues. The CDR3 is CASSPGGLGQGAADTQYF. The CDR3 DNA reads TGTGCCAGCAGCCCCGGGGGCCTGGGACAGGGGGCGGCAGATACGCAGTATTTT. The full variable domain, completed using reference TRBV28 and TRBJ2-3, is DVKVTQSSRYLVKRTGEKVFLECVQDMDHENMFWYRQDPGLGLRLIYFSYDVKMKEKGDIPEGYSVSREKKERFSLILESASTNQTSMYLCASSPGGLGQGAADTQYFGPGTRLTVL.

The V and J genes are TRBV6-2 or TRBV6-3 and TRBJ2-6; D not resolved. CDR1 is MNHEY and CDR2 is SVGEGT in the germline V gene. V lost 6 bases and J lost 0, with 6 bases in between. This CDR3 is 14 amino acids long. The CDR3 region is CASSPTSGANVLTF. The CDR3 DNA is TGTGCCAGCAGCCCGACCTCTGGGGCCAACGTCCTGACTTTC.

The V gene is TRBV6-2 or TRBV6-3, the J gene TRBJ2-7, with D perhaps TRBD1 (5 bases). Germline V gene data show CDR1 as MNHEY and CDR2 as SVGEGT. The CDR3 contains 14 residues. Trimming took 4 bases from V and 3 from J, leaving 13 bases between them. DNA of the CDR3: TGTGCCAGCAGTTCAAAGGGGCGAGACTACGAGCAGTACGTC. It is translated as CASSSKGRDYEQYV.

In DNA, the CDR3 is TGCAGCGTCGTTGAGGTAGAAGCTTTCTTT. This translates into CSVVEVEAFF. The V call is TRBV29-1, the J call TRBJ1-1; D unresolved. Germline CDR1 and CDR2: SQVTM and ANQGSEA. V lost 6 bases, J lost 8 bases, and 10 bases lay in between. This CDR3 is built from 10 residues.

This clonotype turned up a few times. The rearrangement uses TRBV6-2 or TRBV6-3 and TRBJ2-3; weak D call: TRBD2 (6 bases). Germline V gene sequence: CDR1 MNHEY, CDR2 SVGEGT. This CDR3 has 17 residues. Trimming stripped 0 bases from V and 4 bases from J, with 17 bases between. CDR3 sequence reads: CASSYSTGSPGADTQYF. CDR3 bases: TGTGCCAGCAGTTACTCGACCGGGAGCCCGGGAGCAGATACGCAGTATTTT.

The chain couples TRBV4-2 to TRBJ2-7; unclear D gene. The germline gives CDR1 LGHNA, CDR2 YNFKEQ. The CDR3 loop spans 13 amino acids. V lost 4 bases and J 7 bases, leaving 14 bases between the germline ends. In DNA, the CDR3 is TGTGCCAGCAGCCTCCCTGGGCCCATGGAGCAGTACTTC. Translating it yields CASSLPGPMEQYF.

This clonotype appeared a few times. This sequence joins TRBV29-1 and TRBJ2-5; D ambiguous. CDR1 and CDR2 from the germline V gene are SQVTM and ANQGSEA. Deletions cut 3 bases from V and 4 bases from J, with 12 bases between. There are 13 residues in the CDR3. The CDR3 DNA follows: TGCAGCGTTGACGACGTAACCAGAGAGACCCAGTACTTC. Translating it yields CSVDDVTRETQYF.

This clonotype showed up just a few times. The chain joins TRBV13 to TRBJ2-7; 10 bases match TRBD1. Germline assignment: CDR1 PRHDT and CDR2 FYEKMQ (reference sequence). With V trimmed by 3 bases and J by 7 bases, 30 bases remained unmatched. This CDR3 spans 22 amino acids. The CDR3 protein is CASSLGTGDIGLATILYEEQYF. The CDR3 DNA is TGTGCCAGCAGCTTGGGGACAGGGGATATAGGACTAGCAACTATACTCTACGAAGAGCAGTACTTC.

J is TRBJ2-4 and V is TRBV20-1; D is unclear. The CDR3 runs to 13 residues. CDR1 and CDR2 from the germline V gene are DFQATT and SNEGSKA (reference sequence). Trimming took 6 bases from V and 0 from J, leaving 9 bases between them. The CDR3 sequence is CSAAASAKNIQYF. DNA of the CDR3: TGCAGTGCCGCGGCGTCAGCCAAAAACATTCAGTACTTC.

Only a few counts were recorded for this clonotype. The V gene is TRBV6-1, the J gene TRBJ1-5, with D unresolved. V lost 10 bases and J 5 bases, leaving 18 bases between the germline ends. CDR1 and CDR2 from the germline V gene are MNHNS and SASEGT. The CDR3 loop spans 14 amino acids. The CDR3 DNA reads as TGTGCCATCCATAGGTCAACTGGGGATCAGCCCCAGCATTTT. Translated: CAIHRSTGDQPQHF.

The sample holds a few counts of this clonotype. This chain links TRBV6-6 with TRBJ2-7; 10 nucleotides match TRBD1. The CDR3 has 15 residues. V gave up 6 bases and J gave up 2 bases; unmatched junction bases: 7. Germline CDR1 is MNHNY and CDR2 is SVGAGI (reference sequence). The CDR3 spells CASRSTGTGAYEQYF. The CDR3 nucleotides are TGTGCCAGCAGAAGCACCGGGACAGGGGCCTACGAGCAGTACTTC.

CDR3 DNA: TGCAGCGTTGTACGGACAGGCTTCTCCTACGAGCAGTACTTC. As protein: CSVVRTGFSYEQYF. This chain connects TRBV29-1 to TRBJ2-7; TRBD1 matches 7 bases. V lost 4 bases, J lost 0 bases, and 6 bases stayed unmatched. The CDR3 is 14 residues long. Germline assignment: CDR1 SQVTM and CDR2 ANQGSEA.

The chain has TRBV28 and TRBJ1-3; 9 positions match TRBD1. With V trimmed by 6 bases and J by 3 bases, 6 bases remained unmatched. This CDR3 region has 15 residues. Germline CDR1 is MDHEN and CDR2 is SYDVKM. This chain's CDR3 is CASRRTGDNGNTIYF. CDR3 bases: TGTGCCAGCAGGAGGACAGGGGATAATGGAAACACCATATATTTT.

The V gene is TRBV29-1, the J gene TRBJ2-7; TRBD1 matches 8 bases. V shed 3 bases and J 8 bases; nucleotides not matched to a gene: 3. Germline V lookup: CDR1 SQVTM, CDR2 ANQGSEA. The CDR3 has 11 amino acids. The CDR3, as DNA: TGCAGCGTTGAGACAGGGGCGAAGCAGTACTTC. This translates into CSVETGAKQYF.

This clonotype was recorded a few times. The V gene is TRBV7-3, the J gene TRBJ1-6, with D tentatively TRBD1 (6 bases). This CDR3 region has 17 residues. V lost 1 base, J lost 7 bases, and 17 bases lay in between. Germline lookup yields CDR1 SGHTA and CDR2 FQGTGA. This CDR3 is CASSLNASGARNSPLHF. In DNA form, the CDR3 reads TGTGCCAGCAGCTTAAACGCCTCAGGGGCCAGAAATTCACCCCTCCACTTT.

The rearrangement joins TRBV7-8 to TRBJ2-7, with a tentative D call TRBD2 (5 bases). Per germline, CDR1 SGHVS and CDR2 FQNEAQ. CDR3 length: 15 amino acids. V was trimmed by 5 bases and J by 4 bases, leaving 18 bases between them. The CDR3 here is CASSVSAGKEYEQYV. The CDR3, as DNA: TGTGCCAGCAGCGTGTCAGCCGGGAAAGAGTACGAGCAGTACGTC.

This clonotype showed up just a few times. The genes are TRBV27 and TRBJ2-1; D assignment may be TRBD1 or TRBD2 (8 bases each). Deletions cut 4 bases from V and 2 bases from J, with 21 bases between. The CDR3 spans 18 residues. Germline V gene sequence: CDR1 MNHEY, CDR2 SMNVEV (reference sequence). The CDR3 sequence is CASSWQGAASGPYNEQFF. The CDR3 bases are TGTGCCAGCAGTTGGCAGGGGGCGGCTAGCGGGCCCTACAATGAGCAGTTCTTC.

V and J are TRBV5-1 and TRBJ2-4; 9 bases map to TRBD2. Germline lookup yields CDR1 SGHRS and CDR2 YFSETQ. V lost 2 bases to trimming and J lost 12 bases; unmatched junction nucleotides: 6. The CDR3 runs 13 residues. CDR3 DNA sequence: TGCGCCAGCAGCTTCGGGACTAGCTTGAATCAGTACTTC. It codes for CASSFGTSLNQYF.

This sequence joins TRBV19 and TRBJ2-5, with TRBD2 matching over 9 bases. The J segment lost 2 bases and the V segment lost 0 bases, leaving 7 bases of the junction unmatched. Germline V CDR1 and CDR2: LNHDA, SQIVND (reference sequence). This CDR3 contains 17 residues. The CDR3 loop is CASSIEGLAGWQETQYF. CDR3 nucleotide sequence: TGTGCCAGTAGTATAGAAGGGCTAGCGGGATGGCAAGAGACCCAGTACTTC.

This clonotype appeared a few times. The CDR3 loop reads CASSLVAGGTDTQYF. Written as DNA, the CDR3 is TGTGCCAGCAGCTTAGTAGCGGGAGGCACAGATACGCAGTATTTT. V gene TRBV7-2 combines with J gene TRBJ2-3, with 9 positions matching TRBD2. CDR1 is SGHTA, CDR2 FQGNSA, per germline. This CDR3 is 15 amino acids long. V was pared by 1 base and J by 1 base, with 0 bases of the junction left unmatched.

This clonotype came up a few times. The chain couples TRBV3-1 to TRBJ2-1; D remains unclear. The CDR3 has 14 amino acids. Germline loops: CDR1 LGHDT, CDR2 YNNKEL (reference sequence). The V end lost 0 bases, the J end lost 6 bases, and 9 bases lay between the germline ends. CDR3 loop: CASSQDYTVNEQFF. CDR3 sequence (DNA): TGTGCCAGCAGCCAAGACTATACGGTCAATGAGCAGTTCTTC.

The J gene is TRBJ2-3, the V gene TRBV12-3 or TRBV12-4, with 7 bases identical to TRBD2. Trimming cost V 7 bases and J 0 bases; bases outside gene matches: 13. The length of the CDR3 is 17 residues. This CDR3 reads CASTRFLGGPSTDTQYF. The CDR3 nucleotides are TGTGCCAGCACCCGATTTTTGGGAGGGCCTAGCACAGATACGCAGTATTTT.